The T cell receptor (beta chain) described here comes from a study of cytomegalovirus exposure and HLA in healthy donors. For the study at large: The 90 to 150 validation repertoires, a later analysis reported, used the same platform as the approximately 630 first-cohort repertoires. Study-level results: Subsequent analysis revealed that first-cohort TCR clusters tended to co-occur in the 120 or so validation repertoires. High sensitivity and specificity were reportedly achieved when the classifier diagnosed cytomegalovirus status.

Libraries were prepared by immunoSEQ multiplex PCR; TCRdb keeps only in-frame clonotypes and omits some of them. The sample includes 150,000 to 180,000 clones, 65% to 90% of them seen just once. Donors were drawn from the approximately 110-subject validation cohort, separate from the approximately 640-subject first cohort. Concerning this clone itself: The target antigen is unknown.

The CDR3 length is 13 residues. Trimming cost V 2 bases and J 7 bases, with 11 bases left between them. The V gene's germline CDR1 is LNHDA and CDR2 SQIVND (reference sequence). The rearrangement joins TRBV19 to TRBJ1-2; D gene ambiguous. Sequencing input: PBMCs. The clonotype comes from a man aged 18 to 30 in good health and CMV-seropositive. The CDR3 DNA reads TGTGCCAGTAGTATATATGAGGGAGGTGGCTACACCTTC. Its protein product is CASSIYEGGGYTF.